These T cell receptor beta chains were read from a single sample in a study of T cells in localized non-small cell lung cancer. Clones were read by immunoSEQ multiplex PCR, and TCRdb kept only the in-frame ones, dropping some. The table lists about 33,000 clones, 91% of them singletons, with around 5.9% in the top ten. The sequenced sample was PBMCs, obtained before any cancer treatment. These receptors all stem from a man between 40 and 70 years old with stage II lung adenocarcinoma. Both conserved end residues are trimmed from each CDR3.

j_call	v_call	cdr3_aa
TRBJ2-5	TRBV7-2	ASSPNLGIETQY
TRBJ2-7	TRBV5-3	ARSFYEQY
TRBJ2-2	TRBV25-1	ASSESGSGELF
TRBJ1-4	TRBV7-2	ASSLVYGEKLF
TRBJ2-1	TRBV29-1	SVGVRSSYNEQF
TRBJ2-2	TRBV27	ASSRGTSFTGELF
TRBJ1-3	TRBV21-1	ASSKAYGRGLSRNTIY
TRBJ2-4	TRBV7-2	ASSAGSGVAKNIQY
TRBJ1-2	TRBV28	ASSFNSYGYT
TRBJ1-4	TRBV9	ASSATGVGEKLF
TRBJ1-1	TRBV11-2	ASSLARDREAF
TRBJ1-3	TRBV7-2	ASSPARSTGGRSGNTIY
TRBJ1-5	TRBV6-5	ASREGSYQPQH
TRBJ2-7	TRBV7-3	ASSGTPGGEQY
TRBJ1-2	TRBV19	ASSMGGGYYT
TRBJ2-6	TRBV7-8	ASSPLRVANVLT
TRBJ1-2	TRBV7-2	ASSLAFKGPGYT
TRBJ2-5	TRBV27	ASRRNGANPQY
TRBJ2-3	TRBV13	ASHGLAEDTQY
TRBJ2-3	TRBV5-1	ASSPDRGSDTQY
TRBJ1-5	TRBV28	ASRPLVGLNQPQH
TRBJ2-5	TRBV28	ATAGYQETQY
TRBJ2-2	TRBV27	ASGLTRGELF
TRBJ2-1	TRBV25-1	ASKGGGPYEQF
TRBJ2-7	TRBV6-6	ASSYSNLEQY
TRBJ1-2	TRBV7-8	ASSLRGAENYGYT
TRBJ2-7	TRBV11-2	ASRRGPLNEQY
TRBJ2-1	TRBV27	ASSTTGGLFTGNEQF
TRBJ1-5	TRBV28	ASSLGGVGSNQPQH
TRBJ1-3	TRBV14	ASSQEVFPTGNTIY
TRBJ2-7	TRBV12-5	ASGLLQGAYEQY